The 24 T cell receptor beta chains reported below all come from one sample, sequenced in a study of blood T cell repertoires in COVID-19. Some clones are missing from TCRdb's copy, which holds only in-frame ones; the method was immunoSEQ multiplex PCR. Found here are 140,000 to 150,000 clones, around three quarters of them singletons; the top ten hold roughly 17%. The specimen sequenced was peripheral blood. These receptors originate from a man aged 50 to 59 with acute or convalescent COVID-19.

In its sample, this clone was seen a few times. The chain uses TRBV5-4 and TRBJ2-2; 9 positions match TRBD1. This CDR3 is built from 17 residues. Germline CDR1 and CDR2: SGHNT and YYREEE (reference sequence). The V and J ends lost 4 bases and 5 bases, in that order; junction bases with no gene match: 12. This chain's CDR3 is CASSKGGQGGRTGELFF. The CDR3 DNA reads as TGTGCCAGCAGCAAGGGGGGACAGGGAGGAAGGACCGGGGAGCTGTTTTTT.

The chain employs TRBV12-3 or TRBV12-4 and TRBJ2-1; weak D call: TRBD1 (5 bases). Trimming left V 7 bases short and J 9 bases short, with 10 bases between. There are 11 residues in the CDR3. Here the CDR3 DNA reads TGTGCCAGCACCCTAAGGGGTGAGCAGTTCTTC. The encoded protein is CASTLRGEQFF.

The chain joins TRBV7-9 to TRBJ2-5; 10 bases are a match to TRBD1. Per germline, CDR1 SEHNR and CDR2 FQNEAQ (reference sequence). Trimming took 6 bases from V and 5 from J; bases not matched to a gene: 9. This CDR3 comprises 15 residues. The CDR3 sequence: CASSFRQGARETQYF. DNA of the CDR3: TGTGCCAGCAGTTTTCGACAGGGGGCAAGGGAGACCCAGTACTTC.

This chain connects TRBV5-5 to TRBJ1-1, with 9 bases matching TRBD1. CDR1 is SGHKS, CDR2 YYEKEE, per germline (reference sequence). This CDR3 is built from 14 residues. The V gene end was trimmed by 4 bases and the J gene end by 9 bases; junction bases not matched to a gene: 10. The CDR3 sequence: CASSPWTGEPKAFF. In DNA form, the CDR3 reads TGTGCCAGCAGCCCCTGGACAGGGGAACCAAAAGCTTTCTTT.

For the CDR3, the DNA is TGTGCCAGCAGTTTGGAGGGAAACACCATATATTTT. It specifies CASSLEGNTIYF. The chain is built from TRBV12-3 or TRBV12-4 and TRBJ1-3; D is unresolved. The CDR3 loop spans 12 amino acids. V was clipped by 3 bases and J by 4 bases, with 4 bases between them.

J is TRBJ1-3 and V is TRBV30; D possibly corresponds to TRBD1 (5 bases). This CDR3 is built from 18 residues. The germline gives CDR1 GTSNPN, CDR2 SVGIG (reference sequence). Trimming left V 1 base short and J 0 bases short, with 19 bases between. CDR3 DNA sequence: TGTGCCTGGAGTGATAAAGGAGGGGCAGTCCTCTCTGGAAACACCATATATTTT. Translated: CAWSDKGGAVLSGNTIYF.

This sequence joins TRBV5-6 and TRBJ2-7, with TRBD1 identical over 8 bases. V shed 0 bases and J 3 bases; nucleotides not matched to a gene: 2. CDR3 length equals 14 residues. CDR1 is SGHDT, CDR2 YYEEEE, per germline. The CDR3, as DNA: TGTGCCAGCAGCTTGGTGGGACAGGTCTACGAGCAGTACTTC. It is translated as CASSLVGQVYEQYF.

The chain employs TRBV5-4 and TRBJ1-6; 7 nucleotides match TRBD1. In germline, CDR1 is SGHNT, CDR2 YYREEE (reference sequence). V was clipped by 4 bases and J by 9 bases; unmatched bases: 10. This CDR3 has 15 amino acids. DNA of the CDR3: TGTGCCAGCAGCGCATCACAGGGGAATAGTTCACCCCTCCACTTT. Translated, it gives CASSASQGNSSPLHF.

CDR3: CASRERLLYNEQFF. Written as DNA, the CDR3 is TGTGCCAGTAGAGAACGACTACTGTACAATGAGCAGTTCTTC. The chain is built from TRBV19 and TRBJ2-1; weak D call: TRBD2 (5 bases). This CDR3 spans 14 amino acids. The germline V gene encodes CDR1 LNHDA and CDR2 SQIVND (reference sequence). Between the trimmed V and J ends, which lost 6 bases and 4 bases, there was a span of 13 bases.

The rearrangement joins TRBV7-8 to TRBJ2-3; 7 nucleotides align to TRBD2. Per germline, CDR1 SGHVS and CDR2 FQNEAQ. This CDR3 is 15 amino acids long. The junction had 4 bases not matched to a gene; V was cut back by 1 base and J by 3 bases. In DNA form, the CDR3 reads TGTGCCAGCAGCTTAGGTGGGGGAGGGACAGATACGCAGTATTTT. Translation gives CASSLGGGGTDTQYF.

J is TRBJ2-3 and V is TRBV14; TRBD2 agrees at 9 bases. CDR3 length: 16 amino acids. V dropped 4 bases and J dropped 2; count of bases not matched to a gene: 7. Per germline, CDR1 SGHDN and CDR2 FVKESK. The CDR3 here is CASSRSLAGYTDTQYF. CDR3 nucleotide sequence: TGTGCCAGCAGCCGGTCGCTAGCGGGGTACACAGATACGCAGTATTTT.

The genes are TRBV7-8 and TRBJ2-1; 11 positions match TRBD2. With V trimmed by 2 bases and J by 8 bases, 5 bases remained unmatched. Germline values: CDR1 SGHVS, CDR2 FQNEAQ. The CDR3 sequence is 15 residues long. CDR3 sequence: CASSLLPSGGYEQFF. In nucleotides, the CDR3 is TGTGCCAGCAGCTTACTTCCTAGCGGGGGGTATGAGCAGTTCTTC.

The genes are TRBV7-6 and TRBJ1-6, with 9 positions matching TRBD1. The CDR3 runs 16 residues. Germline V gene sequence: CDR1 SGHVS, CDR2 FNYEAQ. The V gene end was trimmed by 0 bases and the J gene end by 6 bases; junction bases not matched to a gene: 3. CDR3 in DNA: TGTGCCAGCAGCTTAGCCCGGGACAGGGTTAATTCACCCCTCCACTTT. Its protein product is CASSLARDRVNSPLHF.

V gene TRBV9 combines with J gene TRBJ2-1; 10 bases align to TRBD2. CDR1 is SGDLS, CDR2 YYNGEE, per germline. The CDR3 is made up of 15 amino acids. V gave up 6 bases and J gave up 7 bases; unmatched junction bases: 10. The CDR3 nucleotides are TGTGCCAGCACAGCAGGCCTAGCGGGGGAAAATGAGCAGTTCTTC. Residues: CASTAGLAGENEQFF.

The chain's CDR3 is CASSLSGSGANVLTF. CDR3 sequence (DNA): TGCGCCAGCAGCTTGTCGGGGAGTGGGGCCAACGTCCTGACTTTC. The rearrangement joins TRBV5-1 to TRBJ2-6, with TRBD2 as a possible D gene (5 bases). V was shortened by 1 base and J by 3 bases, with 8 bases between the two germline ends. CDR1 is SGHRS and CDR2 is YFSETQ in the germline V gene. The CDR3 spans 15 residues.

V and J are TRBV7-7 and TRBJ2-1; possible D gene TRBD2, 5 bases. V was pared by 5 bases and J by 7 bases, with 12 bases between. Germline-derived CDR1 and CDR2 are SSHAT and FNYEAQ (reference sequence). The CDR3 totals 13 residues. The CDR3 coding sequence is TGTGCCAGCAGCCCCGGACTGAGGAATGAGCAGTTCTTC. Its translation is CASSPGLRNEQFF.

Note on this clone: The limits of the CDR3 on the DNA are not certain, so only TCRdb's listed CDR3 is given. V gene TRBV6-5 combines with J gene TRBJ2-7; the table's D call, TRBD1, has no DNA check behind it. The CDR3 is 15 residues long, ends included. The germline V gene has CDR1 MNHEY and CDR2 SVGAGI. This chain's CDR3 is CASSSSGQGSYEQYF.

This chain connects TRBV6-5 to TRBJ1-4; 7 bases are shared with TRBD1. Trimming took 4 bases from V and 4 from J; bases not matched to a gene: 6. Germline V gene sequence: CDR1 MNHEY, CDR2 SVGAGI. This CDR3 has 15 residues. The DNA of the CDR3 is TGTGCCAGCAGTTCGACGGGACAGCTTAATGAAAAACTGTTTTTT. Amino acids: CASSSTGQLNEKLFF.

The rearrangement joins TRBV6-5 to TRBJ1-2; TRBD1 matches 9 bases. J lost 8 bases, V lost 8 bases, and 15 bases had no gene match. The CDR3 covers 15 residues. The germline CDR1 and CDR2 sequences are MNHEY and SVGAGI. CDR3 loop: CASARTGGPSGGYTF. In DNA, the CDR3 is TGTGCCAGCGCCCGCACAGGGGGCCCCTCCGGGGGCTACACCTTC.

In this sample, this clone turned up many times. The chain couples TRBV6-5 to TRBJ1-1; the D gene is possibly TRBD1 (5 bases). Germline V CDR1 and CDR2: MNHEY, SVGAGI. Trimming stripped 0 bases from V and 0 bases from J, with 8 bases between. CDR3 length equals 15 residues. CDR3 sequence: CASSYSTAMNTEAFF. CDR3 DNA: TGTGCCAGCAGTTACTCGACAGCTATGAACACTGAAGCTTTCTTT.

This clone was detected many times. The CDR3: CASSAHSGGAPDTQYF. The CDR3 DNA reads TGTGCCAGCAGTGCCCATAGCGGGGGGGCCCCAGATACGCAGTATTTT. The rearrangement links TRBV6-4 to TRBJ2-3, with 11 bases fitting TRBD2. The germline gives CDR1 MRHNA, CDR2 SNTAGT. V dropped 4 bases and J dropped 4; count of bases not matched to a gene: 7. This CDR3 spans 16 amino acids.

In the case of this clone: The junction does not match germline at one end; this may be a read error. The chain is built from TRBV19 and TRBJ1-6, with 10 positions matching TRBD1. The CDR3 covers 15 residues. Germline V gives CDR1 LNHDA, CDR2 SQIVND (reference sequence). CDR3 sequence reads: CASSRQGATASPLHF. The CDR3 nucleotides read TGTGCCAGTAGTAGACAGGGGGCTACCGCCTCACCCCTGCACTTT. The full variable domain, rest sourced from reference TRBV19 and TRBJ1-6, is DGGITQSPKYLFRKEGQNVTLSCEQNLNHDAMYWYRQDPGQGLRLIYYSQIVNDFQKGDIAEGYSVSREKKESFPLTVTSAQKNPTAFYLCASSRQGATASPLHFGNGTRLTVT.

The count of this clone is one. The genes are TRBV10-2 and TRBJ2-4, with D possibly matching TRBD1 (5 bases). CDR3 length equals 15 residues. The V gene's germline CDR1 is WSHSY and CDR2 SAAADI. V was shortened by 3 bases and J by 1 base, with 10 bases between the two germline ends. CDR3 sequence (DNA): TGCGCCAGCAGTGATATCCGACAGGCCAAAAACATTCAGTACTTC. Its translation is CASSDIRQAKNIQYF.

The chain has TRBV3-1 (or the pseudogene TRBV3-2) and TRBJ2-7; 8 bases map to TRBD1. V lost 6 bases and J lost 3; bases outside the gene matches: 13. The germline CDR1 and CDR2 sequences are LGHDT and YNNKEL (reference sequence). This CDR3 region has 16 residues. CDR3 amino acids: CASSPLNRQGSYEQYV. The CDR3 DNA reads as TGTGCCAGCAGTCCCCTGAACCGACAGGGGAGCTACGAGCAGTACGTC.